Each of the 24 T cell receptor beta chains below was sequenced from the same sample in a study of cytomegalovirus exposure and HLA in healthy donors. The PCR ran on 60 Vbeta and 13 Jbeta primers. Method: immunoSEQ multiplex PCR; TCRdb's copy keeps in-frame clones and lacks some. The profile covers 150,000 to 180,000 clones, with 70% to 80% appearing a single time and 3% to 4% taken by the ten largest. Input material: PBMCs. These receptors were collected from a middle-aged woman in good health and CMV-seronegative.

The J gene is TRBJ1-2, the V gene TRBV19, with 8 bases matching TRBD1. Looked up from germline, CDR1 is LNHDA and CDR2 is SQIVND (reference sequence). The V segment lost 5 bases and the J segment 3 bases; nucleotides outside the gene matches: 2. This CDR3 comprises 13 residues. CDR3 bases: TGTGCCAGTAGTGCGGACAGGGACTATGGCTACACCTTC. The encoded protein is CASSADRDYGYTF.

The chain links TRBV6-4 to TRBJ2-6; maybe TRBD2 (7 bases). The CDR3 loop spans 16 amino acids. V was trimmed by 2 bases and J by 0 bases, leaving 8 bases between them. In germline, CDR1 is MRHNA, CDR2 SNTAGT. The CDR3 bases are TGTGCCAGCAGTGACGGGGGGGCCTCTGGGGCCAACGTCCTGACTTTC. Translating it yields CASSDGGASGANVLTF.

The rearrangement joins TRBV5-6 to TRBJ2-2; weak D call: TRBD2 (5 bases). In germline, CDR1 is SGHDT, CDR2 YYEEEE. Trimming stripped 1 base from V and 6 bases from J, with 16 bases between. The CDR3 sequence is 16 residues long. The CDR3 nucleotides read TGTGCCAGCAGCTTGATAGTGAGGGCCTCCGCCGGGGAGCTGTTTTTT. It yields the protein CASSLIVRASAGELFF.

CDR3 nucleotide sequence: TGTGCCAGCAGTCCACAGGGAGCTCTAAACACTGAAGCTTTCTTT. Residues: CASSPQGALNTEAFF. The chain links TRBV6-5 to TRBJ1-1; possible D gene TRBD1, 6 bases. The CDR3 loop spans 15 amino acids. Germline lookup yields CDR1 MNHEY and CDR2 SVGAGI. The ends were cut back, 5 bases at V and 2 bases at J, with 15 bases in the middle.

This clone has a handful of counts. The gene calls are TRBV10-3 and TRBJ1-5; D may be TRBD1 (5 bases). This CDR3 spans 18 amino acids. Germline V gives CDR1 ENHRY, CDR2 SYGVKD. V dropped 0 bases and J dropped 1 base, with 16 bases sitting between them. CDR3 DNA sequence: TGTGCCATCAGTGAGTCGATGAAGGGCAGGGTGAGCAATCAGCCCCAGCATTTT. This translates into CAISESMKGRVSNQPQHF.

This chain joins TRBV6-1 and TRBJ1-2; 12 positions match TRBD1. CDR1 and CDR2 from the germline V gene are MNHNS and SASEGT. The trim removed 8 bases at V and 7 bases at J, leaving 5 bases unmatched. The CDR3 covers 13 residues. This CDR3 is CASGGQGAGGYTF. Here the CDR3 DNA reads TGTGCCAGCGGGGGACAGGGGGCTGGTGGCTACACCTTC.

This clone was seen only a few times. The rearrangement uses TRBV11-3 and TRBJ2-5; 13 bases map to TRBD2. J gave up 3 bases and V 5 bases, and 15 bases lay outside the gene matches. The CDR3 length is 19 residues. Looked up from germline, CDR1 is SGHNT and CDR2 is YENEEA. CDR3: CASSKIQGGTSGEEETQYF. CDR3 in DNA: TGTGCCAGCAGCAAAATCCAGGGAGGGACTAGCGGGGAGGAAGAGACCCAGTACTTC. Filled out from reference TRBV11-3 and TRBJ2-5, the complete variable domain reads EAGVVQSPRYKIIEKKQPVAFWCNPISGHNTLYWYLQNLGQGPELLIRYENEEAVDDSQLPKDRFSAERLKGVDSTLKIQPAELGDSAVYLCASSKIQGGTSGEEETQYFGPGTRLLVL.

CDR3 nucleotide sequence: TGTGCCACCAGCAGGTATGGAGAGGGAATAGGAGATACGCAGTATTTT. Protein: CATSRYGEGIGDTQYF. The rearrangement links TRBV15 to TRBJ2-3; TRBD2 might be the D (5 bases). The CDR3 covers 16 residues. Trimming shortened V by 3 bases and J by 5 bases, and 18 bases separated the two germline ends. Germline V gene lookup returns CDR1 LNHNV and CDR2 YYDKDF (reference sequence).

A single count supports this clone. The chain has TRBV11-3 and TRBJ2-5; 8 bases fit TRBD1. The CDR3 has 17 amino acids. Looked up from germline, CDR1 is SGHNT and CDR2 is YENEEA. V dropped 2 bases and J dropped 4; count of bases not matched to a gene: 12. CDR3 nucleotide sequence: TGTGCCAGCAGCTTACGTGGAGCCGGGACAGGAGGAGAGACCCAGTACTTC. Amino acid sequence: CASSLRGAGTGGETQYF. Full variable domain (outside the CDR3, taken from reference TRBV11-3 and TRBJ2-5): EAGVVQSPRYKIIEKKQPVAFWCNPISGHNTLYWYLQNLGQGPELLIRYENEEAVDDSQLPKDRFSAERLKGVDSTLKIQPAELGDSAVYLCASSLRGAGTGGETQYFGPGTRLLVL.

The chain has TRBV27 and TRBJ1-1; a possible D gene is TRBD1 (5 bases). The CDR3 extends over 14 amino acids. The ends were cut back, 5 bases at V and 1 base at J, with 11 bases in the middle. The germline V gene encodes CDR1 MNHEY and CDR2 SMNVEV (reference sequence). The DNA of the CDR3 is TGTGCCAGCAGTCCGAATCAGGGGAACACTGAAGCTTTCTTT. This encodes CASSPNQGNTEAFF.

The J gene is TRBJ2-1, the V gene TRBV27; tentatively, D is TRBD1 (5 bases). Germline V gene lookup returns CDR1 MNHEY and CDR2 SMNVEV (reference sequence). The CDR3 length is 14 residues. V lost 2 bases to trimming and J lost 3 bases, with 8 bases between them. The CDR3 DNA is TGTGCCAGCAGTTTAGGGCAGGGCTACAATGAGCAGTTCTTC. The encoded protein is CASSLGQGYNEQFF.

V and J are TRBV6-6 and TRBJ2-5; 9 bases map to TRBD1. With the DNA end fitting TRBJ2-7 better, the J assignment may be wrong. The CDR3 covers 14 residues. Germline lookup yields CDR1 MNHNY and CDR2 SVGAGI (reference sequence). This chain's CDR3 is CASGKGGQGLEQYF. The CDR3 bases are TGTGCCAGCGGCAAGGGGGGACAGGGCCTCGAGCAGTACTTC.

The V gene is TRBV5-4, the J gene TRBJ2-7; 8 nucleotides align to TRBD2. This CDR3 has 15 residues. The trim removed 8 bases at V and 4 bases at J, leaving 14 bases unmatched. The germline CDR1 and CDR2 sequences are SGHNT and YYREEE (reference sequence). CDR3 coding DNA: TGTGCCAGTAATTCCCAGAGCGGGAGTGTTTACGAGCAGTACTTC. It is translated as CASNSQSGSVYEQYF.

V is TRBV5-4 and J is TRBJ2-7, with unresolved D. This CDR3 spans 14 amino acids. The germline V gene encodes CDR1 SGHNT and CDR2 YYREEE (reference sequence). V was shortened by 0 bases and J by 2 bases, with 9 bases between the two germline ends. This CDR3 is CASSLGSSPYEQYF. CDR3 bases: TGTGCCAGCAGCTTGGGCAGTAGCCCCTACGAGCAGTACTTC.

This chain joins TRBV6-1 and TRBJ2-7; TRBD1 matches 10 bases. The trim removed 11 bases at V and 7 bases at J, leaving 11 bases unmatched. The CDR3 totals 13 residues. Germline V gives CDR1 MNHNS, CDR2 SASEGT. The CDR3 region is CAARWDRGREQYF. The CDR3 region has the DNA TGTGCCGCTCGCTGGGACAGGGGACGGGAGCAGTACTTC.

The chain couples TRBV6-5 to TRBJ1-4; D remains ambiguous. The CDR3 length is 15 residues. Trimming shortened V by 2 bases and J by 8 bases, and 15 bases separated the two germline ends. Germline-derived CDR1 and CDR2 are MNHEY and SVGAGI. The CDR3 sequence is CASSYGGEVGEKLFF. CDR3 bases: TGTGCCAGCAGTTACGGCGGGGAAGTGGGCGAAAAACTGTTTTTT.

The gene calls are TRBV5-1 and TRBJ1-6; 7 bases align to TRBD1. CDR1 is SGHRS, CDR2 YFSETQ, per germline. The CDR3 contains 15 residues. After removal of 3 bases from V and 5 bases from J, the junction contained 5 bases not matched to a gene. CDR3 nucleotides: TGCGCCAGCAGCTCTGGGACAGCAAATAATTCACCCCTCCACTTT. This gives the protein CASSSGTANNSPLHF. The variable domain in full, completed from reference TRBV5-1 and TRBJ1-6, reads KAGVTQTPRYLIKTRGQQVTLSCSPISGHRSVSWYQQTPGQGLQFLFEYFSETQRNKGNFPGRFSGRQFSNSRSEMNVSTLELGDSALYLCASSSGTANNSPLHFGNGTRLTVT.

This rearrangement joins TRBV25-1 to TRBJ1-2, with 10 bases identical to TRBD1. The germline gives CDR1 MGHDK, CDR2 SYGVNS. The CDR3 runs 16 residues. V dropped 2 bases and J dropped 3; count of bases not matched to a gene: 6. The CDR3, as DNA: TGTGCCAGCAGTGAAGCGGCGACAGGGGGCGACTATGGCTACACCTTC. As protein: CASSEAATGGDYGYTF.

This clone appeared a single time. The genes are TRBV2 and TRBJ1-1, with TRBD1 as a possible D gene (5 bases). CDR3 length equals 13 residues. From germline, CDR1 is SNHLY and CDR2 FYNNEI. CDR3 region: CAGRRTPNTEAFF. The DNA for the CDR3 is TGTGCGGGCCGGCGGACACCAAACACTGAAGCTTTCTTT.

The CDR3 is CASQDYEQYF. CDR3 bases: TGTGCCAGTCAGGACTACGAGCAGTACTTC. V usage is TRBV2 and J usage is TRBJ2-7; D not resolved. The CDR3 loop spans 10 amino acids. Per germline, CDR1 SNHLY and CDR2 FYNNEI. Between the trimmed V and J ends, which lost 9 bases and 3 bases, there was a span of 6 bases.

This clone has more than one count but fewer than ten. One end of the junction fails to match germline, which may point to a read error. The CDR3 nucleotides read TGTGCTAGCAGCTTAGAAGCGACAGGTGGGCACGAGCAGTACTTC. This codes for CASSLEATGGHEQYF. The chain employs TRBV7-7 and TRBJ2-7; TRBD1 might be the D (6 bases). CDR1 is SSHAT and CDR2 is FNYEAQ in the germline V gene (reference sequence). The CDR3 contains 15 residues.

A single count supports this clone. V is TRBV19 and J is TRBJ2-7; TRBD1 agrees at 7 bases. This CDR3 region has 14 residues. Trimming removed 7 bases from V and 3 bases from J; junction bases left unmatched: 9. Germline V CDR1 and CDR2: LNHDA, SQIVND (reference sequence). The chain's CDR3 is CASTDRDSNYEQYF. CDR3 nucleotide sequence: TGTGCCAGTACCGACCGGGACAGTAACTACGAGCAGTACTTC.

In nucleotides, the CDR3 is TGTGCCAGCAGTGAAGCCCTGGGGCCCAAAAACATTCAGTACTTC. This gives the protein CASSEALGPKNIQYF. V usage is TRBV6-1 and J usage is TRBJ2-4, with a tentative D call TRBD1 (5 bases). Per germline, CDR1 MNHNS and CDR2 SASEGT. Trimming cost V 0 bases and J 2 bases, with 8 bases left between them. CDR3 size: 15 residues.

V is TRBV7-2 and J is TRBJ2-1; 9 nucleotides line up with TRBD2. The length of the CDR3 is 15 residues. The germline gives CDR1 SGHTA, CDR2 FQGNSA. The J segment lost 4 bases and the V segment lost 3 bases, leaving 4 bases of the junction unmatched. The CDR3 region has the DNA TGTGCCAGCAGCTTGTGGACTAGCGAATACAATGAGCAGTTCTTC. Translation gives CASSLWTSEYNEQFF.